The clone carrying this TCR beta chain was seen only a few times. Its specificity is unknown. The sample comes from a study of vaccination effects on CD4 cells after COVID-19. Whole-study context: Two-dose BNT162b2 or mRNA-1273 vaccination was given to participants.

Germline V CDR1 and CDR2: MNHEY, SMNVEV (reference sequence). The CDR3 totals 17 residues. V was clipped by 6 bases and J by 2 bases; unmatched bases: 7. Some clones are missing from TCRdb's copy, which holds only in-frame ones; the method was immunoSEQ multiplex PCR. The sample carries 50,000 to 60,000 clones, roughly 70% recorded once. ViraFEST used viral peptide pools to expand antigen-specific CD4+ T cells before sequencing. Culture lasted under 13 days before CD4+ T cell isolation. Each vaccine recipient was nucleocapsid antibody negative and had no prior SARS-CoV-2 infection. Roughly 2.1 million PBMC per well received about 10 IU/ml IL-2 and around 11 ug/ml peptides in culture.

The origin of this receptor is a human donor who received a COVID-19 vaccine. The material sequenced was CD4+ T cells from PBMCs cultured with SARS-CoV-2 spike peptides, taken before COVID-19 vaccination. J is TRBJ2-6 and V is TRBV27, with 10 bases fitting TRBD1. For the CDR3, the DNA is TGTGCCAGCAGGCCCGGACAGGGGGAACCTGGGGCCAACGTCCTGACTTTC. Translation: CASRPGQGEPGANVLTF.